This TCR beta chain was found in a study of T cell repertoires in cytomegalovirus infection. In the study overall: Evidence of both CMV infection and a matching HLA type came from public TCR beta signatures.

General observations from the study: In two of eight donors, the top clonotype was HLA-C-restricted CMV-specific.

TCRdb processed the reads anew with MiXCR; each CDR3 protein has one entry. Here the sample spans approximately 250,000 distinct CDR3 sequences, roughly an eighth being singletons. This clonotype was observed at least ten times. Its antigen is not known. Germline V CDR1 and CDR2: SGHRS, YFSETQ. This CDR3 comprises 14 residues. V shed 0 bases and J shed 1 base, with 7 bases lying between them. Sequencing was done on a sample of PBMCs. The genes are TRBV5-1 and TRBJ1-1, with D uncertain. The clonotype was recovered from a human donor in good health (CMV status not recorded). Some clones in this sample may be carry-over from other donors' samples. The CDR3 sequence: CASSLGDGNTEAFF. The CDR3 nucleotides read TGCGCCAGCAGCTTGGGCGACGGGAACACTGAAGCTTTCTTT.